These 17 T cell receptor beta chains came from one sample sequenced in a study of blood T cell repertoires in COVID-19. Generated by immunoSEQ multiplex PCR, the TCRdb table keeps only in-frame clones and is missing some. Of about 39,000 clones in the sample, over 85% were seen once. The material sequenced was peripheral blood. The receptors stem from a human donor with active COVID-19. The donor label of this sample is uncertain.

V gene TRBV2 combines with J gene TRBJ2-7; D unresolved. CDR3 length: 11 residues. Germline CDR1 is SNHLY and CDR2 is FYNNEI. Trimming took off 4 bases at V and 9 bases at J, with 10 bases between the two ends. The CDR3 region has the DNA TGTGCCAGCAGTGCGTTTCCTCGGCAGTACTTC. It codes for CASSAFPRQYF. The full variable domain, its missing parts supplied by reference TRBV2 and TRBJ2-7, is EPEVTQTPSHQVTQMGQEVILRCVPISNHLYFYWYRQILGQKVEFLVSFYNNEISEKSEIFDDQFSVERPDGSNFTLKIRSTKLEDSAMYFCASSAFPRQYFGPGTRLTVT.

The chain couples TRBV5-1 to TRBJ1-2; no definite D call. The CDR3 is 13 residues long. Between the trimmed V and J ends, which lost 5 bases and 11 bases, there was a span of 19 bases. Germline assignment: CDR1 SGHRS and CDR2 YFSETQ. CDR3 region: CASRYRPDEGYTF. The CDR3 nucleotides are TGCGCCAGCAGATACCGACCCGACGAGGGTTACACCTTC.

This chain joins TRBV6-2 or TRBV6-3 and TRBJ1-3; tentatively, D is TRBD1 (6 bases). CDR3 length equals 15 residues. Trimming cost V 6 bases and J 4 bases, with 16 bases left between them. The V gene's germline CDR1 is MNHEY and CDR2 SVGEGT. CDR3 DNA: TGTGCCAGCAGCGAGACAGGACGATACGGAAACACCATATATTTT. Residues: CASSETGRYGNTIYF.

The gene calls are TRBV28 and TRBJ1-1; a possible D gene is TRBD1 (5 bases). V was trimmed by 5 bases and J by 4 bases, leaving 14 bases between them. The CDR3 covers 14 residues. Germline CDR1 MDHEN, CDR2 SYDVKM. CDR3 amino acids: CASSLPGRATEAFF. The CDR3 nucleotides read TGTGCCAGCAGTCTCCCAGGCAGGGCCACTGAAGCTTTCTTT.

This chain uses TRBV19 with TRBJ1-1; D may be TRBD1 (5 bases). The CDR3 totals 13 residues. Trimming pared 9 bases from V and 3 bases from J, leaving 14 bases between. Germline lookup yields CDR1 LNHDA and CDR2 SQIVND (reference sequence). The DNA for the CDR3 is TGTGCCAGCCGTAGGGGATGGGACACTGAAGCTTTCTTT. Translation: CASRRGWDTEAFF.

This clone is a singleton in its sample. The chain joins TRBV7-9 to TRBJ2-7; 8 nucleotides agree with TRBD1. Trimming removed 6 bases from V and 6 bases from J; junction bases left unmatched: 4. CDR3 length equals 12 residues. Germline V gene lookup returns CDR1 SEHNR and CDR2 FQNEAQ (reference sequence). The CDR3 here is CASRQGGGEQYF. The CDR3 DNA reads as TGTGCCAGCAGACAGGGGGGAGGCGAGCAGTACTTC.

The chain is built from TRBV16 and TRBJ1-2, with 8 bases that match TRBD1. The CDR3 length is 16 residues. Trimming cost V 0 bases and J 7 bases; bases outside gene matches: 10. Per the germline V gene, CDR1 is KGHSY and CDR2 is FQNENV. CDR3 coding DNA: TGTGCCAGCAGCCAATCCCTCCTTGACAGGGGTCTTGGCTACACCTTC. Translated, it gives CASSQSLLDRGLGYTF.

V is TRBV19 and J is TRBJ2-7, with TRBD2 matching 8 bases. This CDR3 comprises 14 residues. V gave up 6 bases and J gave up 7 bases; unmatched junction bases: 11. Germline V gives CDR1 LNHDA, CDR2 SQIVND (reference sequence). CDR3 loop: CASSTIGGAWEQYF. The CDR3 DNA reads TGTGCCAGTAGCACAATCGGGGGGGCGTGGGAGCAGTACTTC.

The rearrangement links TRBV5-1 to TRBJ2-7; D is possibly TRBD2 (6 bases). The CDR3 extends over 14 amino acids. The germline V gene encodes CDR1 SGHRS and CDR2 YFSETQ. Trimming pared 2 bases from V and 3 bases from J, leaving 12 bases between. DNA for the CDR3: TGCGCCAGCAGCTTTCGAGCGGGCCTCTACGAGCAGTACTTC. This encodes CASSFRAGLYEQYF.

The chain uses TRBV12-3 or TRBV12-4 and TRBJ2-3, with D possibly TRBD2 on 5 matching bases. Trimming removed 3 bases from V and 6 bases from J, with 10 bases in between. The CDR3 length is 13 residues. CDR3 amino acids: CASSFSEVDTQYF. The CDR3 DNA reads TGTGCCAGCAGTTTTTCGGAGGTGGATACGCAGTATTTT.

In DNA form, the CDR3 reads TGTGCCAGCAGCCAAGGGGCAGCGGGGGGCCAAGAGACCCAGTACTTC. Translating gives CASSQGAAGGQETQYF. The chain uses TRBV3-1 (or the pseudogene TRBV3-2) and TRBJ2-5; 9 nucleotides align to TRBD2. From germline, CDR1 is LGHDT and CDR2 YNNKEL (reference sequence). After removal of 1 base from V and 1 base from J, the junction contained 4 bases not matched to a gene. The CDR3 is 16 residues long.

The gene calls are TRBV18 and TRBJ1-1; D gene uncertain. The CDR3 is 14 residues long. V lost 1 base and J 0 bases, leaving 6 bases between the germline ends. Germline V CDR1 and CDR2: KGHSH, LQKENI. The CDR3 loop is CASSPQSMNTEAFF. Here the CDR3 DNA reads TGTGCCAGCTCACCACAGAGCATGAACACTGAAGCTTTCTTT.

About this clone: One junction end does not reproduce the germline sequence, and a read error may be involved. The V call is TRBV11-2, the J call TRBJ2-7, with TRBD2 matching over 12 bases. The germline gives CDR1 SGHAT, CDR2 FQNNGV. CDR3 size: 16 residues. The CDR3 nucleotides are TGTGCCAGCACCTTAAGAGGACTAGCGGGAAGATACGAGCAGTACTTC. Translated: CASTLRGLAGRYEQYF.

In its sample, this clone was seen a few times. The chain recombines TRBV5-4 with TRBJ2-7; D remains unclear. Trimming pared 2 bases from V and 0 bases from J, leaving 9 bases between. Germline V gene sequence: CDR1 SGHNT, CDR2 YYREEE (reference sequence). This CDR3 contains 14 residues. The CDR3 bases are TGTGCCAGCAGCTTATTCCCTCGCTCCTACGAGCAGTACTTC. Amino acid sequence: CASSLFPRSYEQYF.

V is TRBV6-2 or TRBV6-3 and J is TRBJ2-7, with 12 bases fitting TRBD2. The CDR3 covers 15 residues. V trimming: 6 bases; J trimming: 2 bases; junction bases outside the gene matches: 5. The germline V gene encodes CDR1 MNHEY and CDR2 SVGEGT. CDR3 DNA: TGTGCCAGCAGCCACCTAGCGGGAGGGCCCTACGAGCAGTACTTC. It translates to CASSHLAGGPYEQYF.

This chain uses TRBV7-2 with TRBJ1-2, with TRBD1 matching 7 bases. The V and J ends lost 2 bases and 3 bases, in that order; junction bases with no gene match: 9. The CDR3 totals 16 residues. CDR1 is SGHTA and CDR2 is FQGNSA in the germline V gene. In nucleotides, the CDR3 is TGTGCCAGCAGCTTATTAATCTCCCAGGGGGACTATGGCTACACCTTC. It codes for CASSLLISQGDYGYTF.

This chain joins TRBV19 and TRBJ1-1; a possible D gene is TRBD1 (5 bases). The CDR3 totals 16 residues. The germline gives CDR1 LNHDA, CDR2 SQIVND (reference sequence). V was clipped by 1 base and J by 1 base, with 13 bases between them. The CDR3 loop is CASSIVYGHTNTEAFF. Written as DNA, the CDR3 is TGTGCCAGTAGTATAGTTTACGGACACACGAACACTGAAGCTTTCTTT.